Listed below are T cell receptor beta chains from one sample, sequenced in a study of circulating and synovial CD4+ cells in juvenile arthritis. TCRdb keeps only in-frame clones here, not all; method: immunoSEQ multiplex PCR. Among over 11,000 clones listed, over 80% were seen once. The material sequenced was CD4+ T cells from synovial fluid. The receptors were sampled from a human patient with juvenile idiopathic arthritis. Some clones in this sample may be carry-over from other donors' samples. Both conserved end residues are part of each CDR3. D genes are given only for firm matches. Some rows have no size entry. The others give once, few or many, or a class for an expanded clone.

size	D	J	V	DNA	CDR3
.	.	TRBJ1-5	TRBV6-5	TGTGCCAGCAGTTACTCGACAGACCCTGTCGGGCCCCAGCATTTT	CASSYSTDPVGPQHF
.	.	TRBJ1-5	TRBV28	TGTGCCAGCAGCCGGGGGGAGCCCCAGCATTTT	CASSRGEPQHF
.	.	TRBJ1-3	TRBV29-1	TGCAGCGTTAATAACAGGGTTGGGGGAAACACCATATATTTT	CSVNNRVGGNTIYF
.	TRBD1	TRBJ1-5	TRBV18	TGTGCCAGCTCACCAAACAGGGGTAGCAATCAGCCCCAGCATTTT	CASSPNRGSNQPQHF
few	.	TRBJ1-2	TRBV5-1	TGCGCCAGCAGCAGCGTCGGGGGGCGAAACTATGGCTACACCTTC	CASSSVGGRNYGYTF
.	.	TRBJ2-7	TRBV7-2	TGTGCCAGCAGCTTGAATTTGGGGGGGCGGTGGGAGCAGTACTTC	CASSLNLGGRWEQYF
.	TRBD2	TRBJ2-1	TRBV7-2	TGTGCCAGCAGCGTAGGGGTAACTAGCGGGGGCTACAATGAGCAGTTCTTC	CASSVGVTSGGYNEQFF
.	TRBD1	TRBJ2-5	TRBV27	TGTGCCAGCAGCCCGTGGGGGACAGGGGGCCTCGGAGAGACCCAGTACTTC	CASSPWGTGGLGETQYF
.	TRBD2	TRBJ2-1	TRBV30	TGTGCCTCCCTGGGGGGGATCGATGAGCAGTTCTTC	CASLGGIDEQFF
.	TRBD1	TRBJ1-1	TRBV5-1	TGCGCCAGCAGCGAACAGGGGGGCGCTAGATCTGAAGCTTTCTTT	CASSEQGGARSEAFF
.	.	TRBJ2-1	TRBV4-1	TGCGCCAGCAGCCAAGAGGGCTACAACTTCTACAATGAGCAGTTCTTC	CASSQEGYNFYNEQFF
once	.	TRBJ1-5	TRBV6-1	TGTGCCAGCAGTGTTTATCCGAGCAATCAGCCCCAGCATTTT	CASSVYPSNQPQHF
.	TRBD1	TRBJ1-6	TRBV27	TGTGCCAGCACCGACAGGGCTTCACCCCTCCACTTT	CASTDRASPLHF
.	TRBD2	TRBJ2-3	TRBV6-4	TGTGCCAGCAGTGACTCGAGCGGGGGGGCAGATACGCAGTATTTT	CASSDSSGGADTQYF
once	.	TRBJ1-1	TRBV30	TGTGCCTGGAGTAGGGGGGGAATGAACACTGAAGCTTTCTTT	CAWSRGGMNTEAFF
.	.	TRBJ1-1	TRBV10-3	TGTGCCATCAGGCCTAGTATGGCTAGCACTGAAGCTTTCTTT	CAIRPSMASTEAFF
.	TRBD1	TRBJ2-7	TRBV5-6	TGTGCCAGCAGCCCCCGGGACAGAACAGGGGATGGCGAGCAGTACTTC	CASSPRDRTGDGEQYF
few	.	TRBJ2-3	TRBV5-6	TGTGCCAGCAGCCCGTCTCTTCGCACAGATACGCAGTATTTT	CASSPSLRTDTQYF
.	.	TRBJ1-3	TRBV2	TGTGCCAGCAGTGAAAAAAGCCCCATATATTTT	CASSEKSPIYF
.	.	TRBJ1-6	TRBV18	TGTGCCAGCTCAGAGACACTCACCTATAATTCCCCCCTCCACTTT	CASSETLTYNSPLHF
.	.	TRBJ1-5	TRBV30	TGTGCCTCAGGGATCGGCAATCAGCCCCAGCATTTT	CASGIGNQPQHF
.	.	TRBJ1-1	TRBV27	TGTGCCAGCAGTCTGCGGGGGCAGCCTGAAGCTTTCTTT	CASSLRGQPEAFF
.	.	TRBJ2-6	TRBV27	TGTGCCAGCAGCTCTAATGGCTCTGGGGCCAACGTCCTGACTTTC	CASSSNGSGANVLTF
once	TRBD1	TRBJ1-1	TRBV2	TGTGCCAGCAGTGACCGGGACAGCCTCACTGAAGCTTTCTTT	CASSDRDSLTEAFF
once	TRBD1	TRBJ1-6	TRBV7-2	TGTGCCAGCAGCGGACCGGGACAGGGGTCCCCCCTCCACTTT	CASSGPGQGSPLHF
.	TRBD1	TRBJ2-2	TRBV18	TGTGCCAGCTCTCGAGGACAGGGGGCAACCGGGGAGCTGTTTTTT	CASSRGQGATGELFF
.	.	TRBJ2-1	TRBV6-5	TGTGCCAGCAGTTACTCGAAGTTAGATGAGCAGTTCTTC	CASSYSKLDEQFF
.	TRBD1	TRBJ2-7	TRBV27	TGTGCCAGCAGTCGGTACGGGACAGGGATGGGGGACTACGAGCAGTACTTC	CASSRYGTGMGDYEQYF
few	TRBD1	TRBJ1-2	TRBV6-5	TGTGCCAGCAGGAAGGACAGGGGAACCTATGGCTACACCTTC	CASRKDRGTYGYTF